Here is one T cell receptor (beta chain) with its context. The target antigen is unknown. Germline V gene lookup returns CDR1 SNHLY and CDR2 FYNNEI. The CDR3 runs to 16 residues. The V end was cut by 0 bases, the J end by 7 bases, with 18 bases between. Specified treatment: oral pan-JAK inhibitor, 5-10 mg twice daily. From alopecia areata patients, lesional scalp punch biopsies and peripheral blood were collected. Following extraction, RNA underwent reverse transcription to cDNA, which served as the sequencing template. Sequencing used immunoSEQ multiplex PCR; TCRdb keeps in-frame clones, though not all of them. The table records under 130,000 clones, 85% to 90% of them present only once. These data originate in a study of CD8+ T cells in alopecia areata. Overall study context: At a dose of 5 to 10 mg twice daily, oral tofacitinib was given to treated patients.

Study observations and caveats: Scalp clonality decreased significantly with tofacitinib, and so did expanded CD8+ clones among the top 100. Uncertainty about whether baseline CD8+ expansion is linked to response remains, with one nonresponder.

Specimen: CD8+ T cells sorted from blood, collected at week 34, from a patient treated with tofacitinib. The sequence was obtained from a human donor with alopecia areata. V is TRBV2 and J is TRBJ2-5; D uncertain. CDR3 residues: CASSEAPTLLVGTQYF. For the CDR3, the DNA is TGTGCCAGCAGTGAAGCCCCGACACTACTGGTTGGGACCCAGTACTTC.